The 27 T cell receptor beta chains listed next were all sequenced from one sample in a study of blood T cell repertoires in COVID-19 (dated by TCRdb to the early 2020s). The library was obtained by the immunoSEQ multiplex PCR assay. TCRdb took over this immuneACCESS table, retaining in-frame rearrangements with V and J assigned. Such tables are incomplete; in checked studies, under half of the missing clones stem from an unresolved V gene, and the remainder is unexplained. The sample has 300,000 to 450,000 clones on record, more than 75% of them singletons. The ten largest clones take up approximately 1.9% of the sample. The specimen sequenced was PBMCs or T cells enriched from blood (not recorded which). These receptors were obtained from a man between 35 and 55 years old in a cohort exposed to, infected with or recovered from COVID-19 (not recorded which).

The chain has TRBV4-1 and TRBJ2-2; D not resolved. CDR3 length equals 14 residues. Looked up from germline, CDR1 is MGHRA and CDR2 is YSYEKL. The V end was cut by 8 bases, the J end by 0 bases, with 10 bases between. In DNA, the CDR3 is TGCGCCAGCGGCACATGGTCGAACACCGGGGAGCTGTTTTTT. Translated, it gives CASGTWSNTGELFF.

The rearrangement joins TRBV5-1 to TRBJ2-5; the D is unclear. V was pared by 4 bases and J by 4 bases, with 11 bases between. The CDR3 sequence is 13 residues long. The germline gives CDR1 SGHRS, CDR2 YFSETQ. CDR3 residues: CASSPQVLETQYF. Here the CDR3 DNA reads TGCGCCAGCAGCCCTCAGGTGTTAGAGACCCAGTACTTC.

This clone was observed a handful of times. V gene TRBV15 combines with J gene TRBJ1-5, with D possibly matching TRBD1 (6 bases). Germline loops: CDR1 LNHNV, CDR2 YYDKDF (reference sequence). V was cut by 1 base and J by 6 bases, with 13 bases left in between. The CDR3 has 15 amino acids. CDR3 DNA sequence: TGTGCCACCAGCAGAGGCGGGGGGGGGCGTCAGCCCCAGCATTTT. Its translation is CATSRGGGGRQPQHF.

The chain recombines TRBV11-2 with TRBJ2-1; 7 bases fit TRBD2. CDR3 length: 15 amino acids. The germline gives CDR1 SGHAT, CDR2 FQNNGV. V lost 10 bases and J lost 7; bases outside the gene matches: 16. DNA for the CDR3: TGTGCCACCATCATAGGGAGCGGGATAGGGAATGAGCAGTTCTTC. This translates into CATIIGSGIGNEQFF.

The chain employs TRBV5-1 and TRBJ2-7; 9 nucleotides align to TRBD2. The CDR3 has 14 residues. In germline, CDR1 is SGHRS, CDR2 YFSETQ. V gave up 0 bases and J gave up 3 bases; unmatched junction bases: 1. The CDR3 coding sequence is TGCGCCAGCAGCTTGGGTAGCGGGGGCTACGAGCAGTACTTC. It specifies CASSLGSGGYEQYF.

This clone was observed a few times. This chain links TRBV6-5 with TRBJ2-2; 7 bases align to TRBD1. The CDR3 runs to 15 residues. Trimming took 6 bases from V and 1 from J; bases not matched to a gene: 5. Germline assignment: CDR1 MNHEY and CDR2 SVGAGI. The CDR3 loop is CASSNGQENTGELFF. The CDR3 nucleotides read TGTGCCAGCAGCAACGGACAGGAGAACACCGGGGAGCTGTTTTTT.

This clone was counted only a few times. The chain joins TRBV7-2 to TRBJ1-2, with 7 bases identical to TRBD1. The V gene's germline CDR1 is SGHTA and CDR2 FQGNSA. V trimming: 2 bases; J trimming: 8 bases; junction bases outside the gene matches: 14. This CDR3 contains 16 residues. CDR3: CASSLRMAEGAGGYTF. In DNA, the CDR3 is TGTGCCAGCAGCTTAAGAATGGCGGAGGGGGCAGGGGGCTACACCTTC. Together with reference TRBV7-2 and TRBJ1-2, the CDR3 gives the full variable domain: GAGVSQSPSNKVTEKGKDVELRCDPISGHTALYWYRQSLGQGLEFLIYFQGNSAPDKSGLPSDRFSAERTGGSVSTLTIQRTQQEDSAVYLCASSLRMAEGAGGYTFGSGTRLTVV.

As regards this clone: Relative to the germline gene, one junction end is altered; a read error may explain this. The rearrangement links TRBV20-1 to TRBJ1-1, with 11 bases fitting TRBD1. This CDR3 has 11 residues. Germline V gene sequence: CDR1 DFQATT, CDR2 SNEGSKA (reference sequence). CDR3: CSASRDRGSVF. CDR3 nucleotides: TGCAGTGCTAGTCGGGACAGGGGGTCTGTCTTT.

This chain uses TRBV6-1 with TRBJ1-5; D ambiguous. This CDR3 contains 17 residues. Deletions cut 2 bases from V and 2 bases from J, with 16 bases between. Germline-derived CDR1 and CDR2 are MNHNS and SASEGT. The CDR3, as DNA: TGTGCCAGCAGTGAATCTCCGGGAGGATATGGCAATCAGCCCCAGCATTTT. It codes for CASSESPGGYGNQPQHF.

The chain couples TRBV7-2 to TRBJ1-1; D uncertain. Trimming pared 5 bases from V and 4 bases from J, leaving 11 bases between. Germline loops: CDR1 SGHTA, CDR2 FQGNSA. The CDR3 extends over 13 amino acids. Here the CDR3 DNA reads TGTGCCAGCAGCATCGGATGGGCCACTGAAGCTTTCTTT. This gives the protein CASSIGWATEAFF.

The chain carries TRBV18 and TRBJ2-1; the D gene is possibly TRBD1 (6 bases). The germline V gene encodes CDR1 KGHSH and CDR2 LQKENI. V lost 2 bases and J 0 bases, leaving 20 bases between the germline ends. The CDR3 has 19 amino acids. The CDR3 DNA follows: TGTGCCAGCTCACCAATTACAGGGTACGGAACTAGCTCCTACAATGAGCAGTTCTTC. Translated: CASSPITGYGTSSYNEQFF.

CDR3 bases: TGTGCCAGCAGCCCCGGACTAGCGGATGCCTACGAGCAGTACTTC. Its protein product is CASSPGLADAYEQYF. This chain uses TRBV28 with TRBJ2-7; 10 nucleotides agree with TRBD2. The CDR3 contains 15 residues. V dropped 6 bases and J dropped 2; count of bases not matched to a gene: 7. CDR1 and CDR2 from the germline V gene are MDHEN and SYDVKM. Based on the CDR3 plus reference TRBV28 and TRBJ2-7, the full variable domain is DVKVTQSSRYLVKRTGEKVFLECVQDMDHENMFWYRQDPGLGLRLIYFSYDVKMKEKGDIPEGYSVSREKKERFSLILESASTNQTSMYLCASSPGLADAYEQYFGPGTRLTVT.

The chain has TRBV6-5 and TRBJ2-7, with 13 bases that match TRBD2. Per the germline V gene, CDR1 is MNHEY and CDR2 is SVGAGI. CDR3 length: 15 residues. The trim removed 4 bases at V and 2 bases at J, leaving 2 bases unmatched. Here the CDR3 DNA reads TGTGCCAGCAGTTTCGGACTAGCGGGAGCCTACGAGCAGTACTTC. Translation gives CASSFGLAGAYEQYF.

The V and J genes are TRBV19 and TRBJ1-2; 11 bases are a match to TRBD1. Per germline, CDR1 LNHDA and CDR2 SQIVND (reference sequence). CDR3 length: 15 residues. The junction had 5 bases not matched to a gene; V was cut back by 5 bases and J by 3 bases. CDR3 sequence (DNA): TGTGCCAGTAGTTCCCGGGACAGGGGGGACTATGGCTACACCTTC. Its translation is CASSSRDRGDYGYTF.

This sequence joins TRBV4-2 and TRBJ1-5, with TRBD1 identical over 10 bases. The CDR3 spans 15 residues. Per the germline V gene, CDR1 is LGHNA and CDR2 is YNFKEQ. V lost 3 bases and J lost 6; bases outside the gene matches: 5. For the CDR3, the DNA is TGTGCCAGCAGCCAGGGACAGGGGCGAGGTCAGCCCCAGCATTTT. Translation gives CASSQGQGRGQPQHF.

The chain uses TRBV6-5 and TRBJ2-5; the D is unclear. Trimming shortened V by 5 bases and J by 4 bases, and 5 bases separated the two germline ends. CDR1 and CDR2 from the germline V gene are MNHEY and SVGAGI. This CDR3 spans 11 amino acids. The CDR3 DNA follows: TGTGCCAGCAGTCCGGGAGAGACCCAGTACTTC. It translates to CASSPGETQYF.

The chain recombines TRBV5-1 with TRBJ1-1; 11 positions match TRBD1. V was clipped by 2 bases and J by 5 bases; unmatched bases: 14. Per germline, CDR1 SGHRS and CDR2 YFSETQ. The CDR3 totals 18 residues. In DNA form, the CDR3 reads TGCGCCAGCAGCTTCCGGACAGGGGGCGGAATACTACGGACTGAAGCTTTCTTT. Translated, it gives CASSFRTGGGILRTEAFF.

The chain is built from TRBV5-8 and TRBJ1-1; 8 bases align to TRBD1. The germline V gene has CDR1 SGHTS and CDR2 YDEGEE. V lost 4 bases to trimming and J lost 4 bases; unmatched junction nucleotides: 6. The CDR3 contains 14 residues. This CDR3 reads CASSERTGFTEAFF. The CDR3 nucleotides are TGTGCCAGCAGCGAGAGGACAGGGTTCACTGAAGCTTTCTTT.

The genes are TRBV6-5 and TRBJ2-7; perhaps TRBD1 as D (6 bases). Trimming stripped 5 bases from V and 3 bases from J, with 11 bases between. CDR1 is MNHEY, CDR2 SVGAGI, per germline. The CDR3 is 13 amino acids. CDR3 residues: CASSPDSYYEQYF. The CDR3 bases are TGTGCCAGCAGTCCGGACAGTTACTACGAGCAGTACTTC.

The V and J genes are TRBV5-1 and TRBJ2-5; a weak D match, TRBD2 (6 bases). This CDR3 comprises 14 residues. V was clipped by 2 bases and J by 2 bases, with 10 bases between them. Germline V CDR1 and CDR2: SGHRS, YFSETQ. Here the CDR3 DNA reads TGCGCCAGCAGCTTAGCGGGCACGCAAGAGACCCAGTACTTC. This gives the protein CASSLAGTQETQYF. Complete variable domain (other parts from reference TRBV5-1 and TRBJ2-5): KAGVTQTPRYLIKTRGQQVTLSCSPISGHRSVSWYQQTPGQGLQFLFEYFSETQRNKGNFPGRFSGRQFSNSRSEMNVSTLELGDSALYLCASSLAGTQETQYFGPGTRLLVL.

The rearrangement uses TRBV7-9 and TRBJ1-2; possible D gene TRBD1, 6 bases. The CDR3 totals 14 residues. Germline V gives CDR1 SEHNR, CDR2 FQNEAQ (reference sequence). V was shortened by 5 bases and J by 6 bases, with 16 bases between the two germline ends. DNA of the CDR3: TGTGCCAGCAGCCCGGGACAAGGTGAGGATGGCTACACCTTC. Translation: CASSPGQGEDGYTF.

CDR3 sequence (DNA): TGTGCCAGTAGTGCACAGGGACATGGCTACACCTTC. Translating it yields CASSAQGHGYTF. The genes are TRBV19 and TRBJ1-2; perhaps TRBD1 as D (6 bases). The CDR3 length is 12 residues. Looked up from germline, CDR1 is LNHDA and CDR2 is SQIVND (reference sequence). V was pared by 5 bases and J by 6 bases, with 10 bases between.

Points on this clone: The sample contains more than one DNA sequence encoding this CDR3. The chain links TRBV3-1 (or the pseudogene TRBV3-2) to TRBJ1-5; D is uncertain. Germline V gene data show CDR1 as LGHDT and CDR2 as YNNKEL (reference sequence). Trimming removed 3 bases at V and 0 bases at J, with 6 bases between. This CDR3 spans 14 amino acids. CDR3 residues: CASSQRGSNQPQHF. The CDR3 nucleotides read TGTGCCAGCAGCCAGCGGGGTAGCAATCAGCCCCAGCATTTT.

The chain joins TRBV30 to TRBJ2-2, with TRBD1 matching over 8 bases. The V gene end was trimmed by 2 bases and the J gene end by 1 base; junction bases not matched to a gene: 12. The CDR3 sequence is 18 residues long. Germline V lookup: CDR1 GTSNPN, CDR2 SVGIG (reference sequence). The CDR3 loop reads CAWSFVSGQAMNTGELFF. The CDR3 coding sequence is TGTGCCTGGAGTTTCGTCTCGGGACAGGCTATGAACACCGGGGAGCTGTTTTTT.

V is TRBV28 and J is TRBJ2-7, with 9 bases lining up with TRBD2. CDR1 is MDHEN, CDR2 SYDVKM, per germline. The CDR3 length is 14 residues. V lost 3 bases and J lost 0; bases outside the gene matches: 0. The CDR3 reads CASSFSGSSYEQYF. The DNA of the CDR3 is TGTGCCAGCAGTTTTAGCGGGAGCTCCTACGAGCAGTACTTC.

V usage is TRBV19 and J usage is TRBJ2-7, with a tentative D call TRBD2 (5 bases). V was cut by 6 bases and J by 0 bases, with 12 bases left in between. The CDR3 length is 14 residues. In germline, CDR1 is LNHDA, CDR2 SQIVND (reference sequence). CDR3 in amino acids: CASRDSASSYEQYF. The CDR3 DNA follows: TGTGCCAGTAGGGACTCGGCCAGCTCCTACGAGCAGTACTTC.

The J gene is TRBJ1-4, the V gene TRBV19; D call uncertain. The germline gives CDR1 LNHDA, CDR2 SQIVND (reference sequence). There are 16 residues in the CDR3. V was trimmed by 4 bases and J by 0 bases, leaving 12 bases between them. CDR3 region: CASSTEQTATNEKLFF. The CDR3 DNA is TGTGCCAGTAGTACGGAACAGACGGCAACTAATGAAAAACTGTTTTTT.